The clone carrying this TCR beta chain was found many times. The length of the CDR3 is 15 residues. Germline CDR1 reads MGHDK; CDR2 reads SYGVNS. Trimming shortened V by 2 bases and J by 5 bases, and 12 bases separated the two germline ends. The iRepertoire nested amplicon-rescue multiplex PCR amplified TCR alpha and beta CDR3s from RNA. One entry per CDR3 protein results from TCRdb running MiXCR on the multiplex PCR reads. This table has fewer than 200,000 distinct CDR3 sequences, about 46% appearing once. This entry comes from a study of glioma-infiltrating T cells. The chain uses TRBV25-1 and TRBJ2-2; D is undetermined. The TCR originated in a human donor with low-grade glioma or glioblastoma, undergoing nonglioma brain surgery, or in good health (not recorded which). Sample: glioma tissue, nonneoplastic brain tissue, or PBMCs (not recorded which). CDR3 sequence (DNA): TGTGCCAGCAGTGAAAGCTTACACCGGACCGGGGAGCTGTTTTTT. It specifies CASSESLHRTGELFF.